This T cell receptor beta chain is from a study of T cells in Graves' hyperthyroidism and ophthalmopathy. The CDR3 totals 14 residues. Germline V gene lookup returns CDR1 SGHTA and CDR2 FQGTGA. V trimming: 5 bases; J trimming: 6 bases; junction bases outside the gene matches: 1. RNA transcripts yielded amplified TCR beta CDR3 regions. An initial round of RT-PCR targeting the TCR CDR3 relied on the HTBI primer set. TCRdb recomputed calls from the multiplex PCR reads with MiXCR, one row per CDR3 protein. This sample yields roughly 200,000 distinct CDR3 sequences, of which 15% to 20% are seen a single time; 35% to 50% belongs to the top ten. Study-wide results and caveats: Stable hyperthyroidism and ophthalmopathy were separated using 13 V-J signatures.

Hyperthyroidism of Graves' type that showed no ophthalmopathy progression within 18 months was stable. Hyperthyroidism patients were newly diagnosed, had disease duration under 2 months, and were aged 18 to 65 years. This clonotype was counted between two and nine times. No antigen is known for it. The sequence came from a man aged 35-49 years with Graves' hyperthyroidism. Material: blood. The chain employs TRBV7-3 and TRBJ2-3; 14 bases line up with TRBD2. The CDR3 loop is CASSRLAGGDTQYF. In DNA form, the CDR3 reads TGTGCCAGCAGCCGACTAGCGGGGGGGGATACGCAGTATTTT.